Below, 12 T cell receptor beta chains from the same sample are listed, as sequenced in a study of T cell changes during pregnancy in multiple sclerosis. Assay used: immunoSEQ multiplex PCR; TCRdb lists only in-frame clones, some missing. The data contain some 36,000 clones, roughly nine tenths of them singletons. Sequencing was performed on CD4+ T cells from peripheral blood mononuclear cells, taken in the second trimester of pregnancy. The receptors here all came from a female donor with multiple sclerosis, enrolled in a pregnancy study.

This chain joins TRBV7-9 and TRBJ1-2, with D perhaps TRBD1 (5 bases). The CDR3 sequence is 16 residues long. CDR1 is SEHNR, CDR2 FQNEAQ, per germline (reference sequence). With 2 bases removed from V and 4 bases from J, the gap between germline ends came to 17 bases. The CDR3 DNA follows: TGTGCCAGCAGCTTAAGTCCCAGACAGAATCGCTATGGCTACACCTTC. This sequence encodes CASSLSPRQNRYGYTF.

The chain employs TRBV7-2 and TRBJ1-1; D remains unclear. V was trimmed by 1 base and J by 1 base, leaving 7 bases between them. Germline V lookup: CDR1 SGHTA, CDR2 FQGNSA. The CDR3 has 14 residues. The CDR3 DNA follows: TGTGCCAGCAGCTTAGGGGCCTCGAACACTGAAGCTTTCTTT. This gives the protein CASSLGASNTEAFF.

V and J are TRBV5-1 and TRBJ2-2, with 8 bases matching TRBD1. The CDR3 length is 15 residues. V was clipped by 4 bases and J by 2 bases; unmatched bases: 4. Per germline, CDR1 SGHRS and CDR2 YFSETQ. The CDR3 DNA is TGCGCCAGCAGCGCGGGACAGGCTAACACCGGGGAGCTGTTTTTT. Its protein is CASSAGQANTGELFF.

This clone was observed once. The chain joins TRBV7-8 to TRBJ2-7, with 7 positions matching TRBD2. J was trimmed by 8 bases and V by 1 base; bases with no gene match: 11. The germline V gene encodes CDR1 SGHVS and CDR2 FQNEAQ. CDR3 length equals 15 residues. CDR3 protein: CASSLGRLRETKQYF. Written as DNA, the CDR3 is TGTGCCAGCAGCTTAGGTCGCCTGCGGGAGACTAAGCAGTACTTC.

This chain uses TRBV6-6 with TRBJ1-3; D is unresolved. The CDR3 sequence is 14 residues long. V shed 10 bases and J shed 3 bases, with 16 bases lying between them. The V gene's germline CDR1 is MNHNY and CDR2 SVGAGI (reference sequence). The CDR3 nucleotides read TGTGCCACCCGTGAGCGGGGAATTGGAAACACCATATATTTT. It is translated as CATRERGIGNTIYF.

V and J are TRBV27 and TRBJ1-5; D is uncertain. Germline CDR1 reads MNHEY; CDR2 reads SMNVEV (reference sequence). This CDR3 region has 13 residues. V gave up 5 bases and J gave up 3 bases, with 8 bases separating them. CDR3: CASSHSHNQPQHF. CDR3 nucleotides: TGTGCCAGCAGTCACAGTCACAATCAGCCCCAGCATTTT.

This clone is a singleton in its sample. The chain couples TRBV30 to TRBJ1-2; 9 positions agree with TRBD1. The germline V gene encodes CDR1 GTSNPN and CDR2 SVGIG (reference sequence). The J segment lost 5 bases and the V segment lost 3 bases, leaving 10 bases of the junction unmatched. The CDR3 consists of 15 residues. CDR3: CAWSLTGGYGYGYTF. The CDR3 bases are TGTGCCTGGAGCCTCACAGGGGGCTATGGTTATGGCTACACCTTC.

This chain connects TRBV7-6 to TRBJ1-2, with 9 bases lining up with TRBD1. CDR1 and CDR2 (germline): SGHVS, FNYEAQ. The CDR3 runs 14 residues. V trimming: 6 bases; J trimming: 2 bases; junction bases outside the gene matches: 4. The CDR3 coding sequence is TGTGCCAGCAGGCCCGGACAGGGGAACTATGGCTACACCTTC. Amino acids: CASRPGQGNYGYTF.

The chain carries TRBV5-1 and TRBJ2-5; 7 positions agree with TRBD2. This CDR3 region has 12 residues. From germline, CDR1 is SGHRS and CDR2 YFSETQ. V was clipped by 5 bases and J by 5 bases; unmatched bases: 3. The CDR3 sequence: CASRWGGETQYF. DNA of the CDR3: TGCGCCAGCAGGTGGGGAGGGGAGACCCAGTACTTC.

The CDR3 bases are TGTGCCTGGAGTGTGTTAGGCAATCAGCCCCAGCATTTT. Its translation: CAWSVLGNQPQHF. The chain recombines TRBV30 with TRBJ1-5; D call uncertain. CDR1 and CDR2 from the germline V gene are GTSNPN and SVGIG (reference sequence). CDR3 length: 13 amino acids. The V end was cut by 0 bases, the J end by 2 bases, with 5 bases between.

V is TRBV2 and J is TRBJ1-4, with a weak D call TRBD1 (6 bases). Trimming shortened V by 10 bases and J by 2 bases, and 11 bases separated the two germline ends. CDR1 and CDR2 from the germline V gene are SNHLY and FYNNEI. This CDR3 is built from 13 residues. This CDR3 is CATGRGTNEKLFF. CDR3 DNA: TGTGCCACGGGTAGGGGGACTAATGAAAAACTGTTTTTT.

The CDR3, as DNA: TGTGCCAGCAGCCCGTCCTGGGGCGTTGGCGAGCAGTACTTC. Protein sequence: CASSPSWGVGEQYF. J is TRBJ2-7 and V is TRBV11-2, with a tentative D call TRBD1 (5 bases). CDR3 length: 14 amino acids. Trimming pared 5 bases from V and 6 bases from J, leaving 17 bases between. CDR1 and CDR2 from the germline V gene are SGHAT and FQNNGV.